The entry below gives a single TCR beta chain sequence along with its context. The data were produced by immunoSEQ multiplex PCR, yet TCRdb's version contains in-frame clones alone and is incomplete. The data contain about 2.3 million clones, 93% of them singletons. This sample is drawn from a study of shared clonotypes between healthy human individuals. Trimming cost V 0 bases and J 4 bases, with 10 bases left between them. The germline V gene encodes CDR1 LGHNA and CDR2 YSLEER. CDR3 length: 15 amino acids. The TCR comes from a man younger than 30 in good health. Some clones in this sample may be carry-over from other donors' samples. The sequencing sample was made of naive CD4+ T cells from PBMCs. Specified subset: CD45RA+ positively selected. The rearrangement joins TRBV4-3 to TRBJ2-1; D call uncertain. The CDR3 DNA is TGCGCCAGCAGCCAAGAGCCCGGCAGGTACAATGAGCAGTTCTTC. Translating it yields CASSQEPGRYNEQFF.